This T cell receptor (beta chain) was observed in a study of a mutant IDH1 vaccine in newly diagnosed glioma. Study summary: The initiation of vaccination occurred 4-6 weeks after radiotherapy alone, or with temozolomide cycles.

The repertoire was sequenced with immunoSEQ multiplex PCR; TCRdb's copy has only in-frame clones and lacks some. The table has about 26,000 clones, around four fifths seen once. With regard to this clone: The antigen remains unidentified.

Time point: week 35, safety follow-up. Mutant IDH1 20-mer peptide, at 300 ug, made up each vaccine dose, with topical imiquimod. Per the germline V gene, CDR1 is MNHEY and CDR2 is SMNVEV (reference sequence). The CDR3 is made up of 16 amino acids. V lost 5 bases and J lost 5; bases outside the gene matches: 12. The J gene is TRBJ2-7, the V gene TRBV27; 10 positions match TRBD1. This sequence was found in a man aged 25-45 years with glioma. The sequences come from PBMCs, collected from a glioma patient whose treatment included an IDH1 peptide vaccine. The CDR3 reads CASSPAFDRGRDEQYF. For the CDR3, the DNA is TGTGCCAGCAGTCCAGCCTTCGACAGGGGGCGCGACGAGCAGTACTTC.